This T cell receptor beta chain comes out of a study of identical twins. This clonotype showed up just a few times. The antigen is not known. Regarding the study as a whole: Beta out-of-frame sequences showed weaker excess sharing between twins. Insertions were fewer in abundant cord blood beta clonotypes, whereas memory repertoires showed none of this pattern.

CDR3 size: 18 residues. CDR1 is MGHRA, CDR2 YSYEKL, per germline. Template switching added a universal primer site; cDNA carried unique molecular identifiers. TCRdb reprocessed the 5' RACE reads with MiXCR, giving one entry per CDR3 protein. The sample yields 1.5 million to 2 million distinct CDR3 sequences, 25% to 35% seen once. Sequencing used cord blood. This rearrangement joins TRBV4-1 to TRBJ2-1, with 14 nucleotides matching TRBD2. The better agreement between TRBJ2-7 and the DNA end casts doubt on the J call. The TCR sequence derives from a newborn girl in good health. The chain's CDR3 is CASSPGLAGGFPYNEQYF. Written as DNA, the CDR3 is TGCGCCAGCAGCCCAGGACTAGCGGGGGGCTTTCCCTACAATGAGCAGTACTTC.